This T cell receptor (beta chain) was retrieved from a study of CD8+ T cells in alopecia areata. Points from the study as a whole: Alopecia totalis/universalis scalp especially showed more expanded CD8+ clones than normal scalp.

TCR sequencing used cDNA made by reverse transcription of extracted RNA. Libraries were prepared by immunoSEQ multiplex PCR; TCRdb keeps only in-frame clonotypes and omits some of them. The data show 170,000 or so clones, 50% to 60% seen once. On this clone itself: Its antigen is undetermined.

Sequenced material: CD4+ T cells sorted from blood, taken at week 0. The TCR comes from a human donor with alopecia areata.

CDR3 sequence reads: CAWSVPGRTDNSPLHF. CDR3 DNA: TGTGCCTGGAGTGTACCCGGACGGACAGATAATTCACCCCTCCACTTT. The chain joins TRBV30 to TRBJ1-6; D perhaps matches TRBD1 (6 bases). The germline V gene encodes CDR1 GTSNPN and CDR2 SVGIG (reference sequence). V was cut by 0 bases and J by 5 bases, with 14 bases left in between. The length of the CDR3 is 16 residues.